Below, 27 T cell receptor beta chains from the same sample are listed, as sequenced in a study of blood T cells in healthy people across ages. Primed by a sample-barcoded 5' primer and a J-beta primer mix, a second PCR proceeded for about 7 to 11 cycles. From the 5' RACE reads, TCRdb called clonotypes with MiXCR, one entry per CDR3 protein. The repertoire holds 1.5 million to 2 million distinct CDR3 sequences, with approximately 30% as singletons. The sequencing sample was made of blood. All receptors derive from a woman in her 30s in good health.

This clonotype has ten or more counts. CDR3 coding DNA: TGCAGTGCTAGAGGGGCGGTCGCCAAAAACATTCAGTACTTC. Translating it yields CSARGAVAKNIQYF. V is TRBV20-1 and J is TRBJ2-4; D is ambiguous. CDR1 and CDR2 from the germline V gene are DFQATT and SNEGSKA (reference sequence). V was trimmed by 1 base and J by 1 base, leaving 8 bases between them. The CDR3 is made up of 14 amino acids.

This clonotype was detected many times. The chain couples TRBV9 to TRBJ2-5; no reliable D call. The length of the CDR3 is 13 residues. Looked up from germline, CDR1 is SGDLS and CDR2 is YYNGEE. Deletions cut 1 base from V and 5 bases from J, with 9 bases between. The CDR3 nucleotides are TGTGCCAGCAGCGTATTCGGCGGCGAGACCCAGTACTTC. This gives the protein CASSVFGGETQYF.

This clonotype was recorded many times. The rearrangement links TRBV29-1 to TRBJ2-7, with D unclear. Looked up from germline, CDR1 is SQVTM and CDR2 is ANQGSEA. The CDR3 spans 13 residues. The V and J ends lost 4 bases and 0 bases respectively, with 10 bases between them. This chain's CDR3 is CSVVTLSSYEQYF. DNA of the CDR3: TGCAGCGTTGTGACTCTTTCCTCCTACGAGCAGTACTTC.

This clonotype was seen only a few times. The J gene is TRBJ2-1, the V gene TRBV10-3, with D perhaps TRBD2 (6 bases). From germline, CDR1 is ENHRY and CDR2 SYGVKD. The CDR3 runs 15 residues. Trimming shortened V by 2 bases and J by 10 bases, and 18 bases separated the two germline ends. Here the CDR3 DNA reads TGTGCCATCAGTGAGGGTCAACCAGGGACTGGCGAGCAGTTCTTC. Its translation is CAISEGQPGTGEQFF.

This clonotype was found many times. This chain joins TRBV20-1 and TRBJ2-1, with D hard to call. Looked up from germline, CDR1 is DFQATT and CDR2 is SNEGSKA (reference sequence). V gave up 0 bases and J gave up 10 bases, with 4 bases separating them. The CDR3 consists of 10 residues. The CDR3 sequence: CSARDSEQFF. DNA of the CDR3: TGCAGTGCTAGAGATTCCGAGCAGTTCTTC.

The V call is TRBV5-5, the J call TRBJ2-3; no definite D call. Germline CDR1 SGHKS, CDR2 YYEKEE (reference sequence). There are 17 residues in the CDR3. The germline V and J ends were trimmed by 3 bases and 2 bases, with 19 bases remaining between them. CDR3 bases: TGTGCCAGCAGCTCTAATCCCGGTCTGGACGCCACAGATACGCAGTATTTT. Translating gives CASSSNPGLDATDTQYF.

This clonotype showed up many times. This sequence joins TRBV20-1 and TRBJ2-1, with D possibly being TRBD2 (5 bases). Trimming pared 4 bases from V and 4 bases from J, leaving 8 bases between. The CDR3 sequence is 12 residues long. CDR1 is DFQATT, CDR2 SNEGSKA, per germline (reference sequence). CDR3 amino acids: CSAIGLYNEQFF. DNA for the CDR3: TGCAGTGCTATTGGACTTTACAATGAGCAGTTCTTC.

This clonotype was seen ten or more times. The chain carries TRBV7-3 and TRBJ2-1; 7 nucleotides match TRBD2. Per germline, CDR1 SGHTA and CDR2 FQGTGA. Trimming at V came to 5 bases and at J to 7 bases, leaving 5 bases not matched to a gene. This CDR3 spans 13 amino acids. The CDR3, as DNA: TGTGCCAGCAGCCCCGGACTAGGGAATGAGCAGTTCTTC. It is translated as CASSPGLGNEQFF.

This clonotype was recorded at least ten times. The V and J genes are TRBV5-6 and TRBJ2-7, with D possibly TRBD2 on 5 matching bases. The V end was cut by 2 bases, the J end by 5 bases, with 17 bases between. CDR1 is SGHDT, CDR2 YYEEEE, per germline. This CDR3 has 15 residues. CDR3 coding DNA: TGTGCCAGCAGCTTACCCTCCCGACTATTGGACGAGCAGTACTTC. It codes for CASSLPSRLLDEQYF.

The chain is built from TRBV5-1 and TRBJ2-1, with TRBD2 matching 11 bases. CDR3 length: 16 amino acids. Germline CDR1 reads SGHRS; CDR2 reads YFSETQ. V lost 0 bases, J lost 9 bases, and 8 bases stayed unmatched. The CDR3 region has the DNA TGCGCCAGCAGCTTGGGACTAGCGGGATCAAAGGGTGAGCAGTTCTTC. Translated, it gives CASSLGLAGSKGEQFF.

The CDR3 bases are TGTGCCACCAGACTCTCTAGCACAGATACGCAGTATTTT. As protein: CATRLSSTDTQYF. V gene TRBV6-6 combines with J gene TRBJ2-3; D not certain. V dropped 10 bases and J dropped 0 bases, with 11 bases sitting between them. The CDR3 runs 13 residues. Per germline, CDR1 MNHNY and CDR2 SVGAGI (reference sequence).

The V and J genes are TRBV4-1 and TRBJ2-3; D possibly corresponds to TRBD2 (6 bases). This CDR3 has 16 amino acids. Trimming pared 5 bases from V and 4 bases from J, leaving 19 bases between. Germline V gives CDR1 MGHRA, CDR2 YSYEKL. CDR3 protein: CASSVRREGRPDTQYF. The CDR3 region has the DNA TGCGCCAGCAGCGTACGGAGAGAAGGGAGGCCAGATACGCAGTATTTT.

The V call is TRBV7-9, the J call TRBJ2-2; 8 nucleotides match TRBD1. CDR3 length: 16 residues. Germline V CDR1 and CDR2: SEHNR, FQNEAQ (reference sequence). V lost 5 bases and J lost 0; bases outside the gene matches: 5. Here the CDR3 DNA reads TGTGCCAGCAGCCCAGACAGGGGTCCGAACACCGGGGAGCTGTTTTTT. This codes for CASSPDRGPNTGELFF.

This clonotype showed up many times. This chain uses TRBV7-9 with TRBJ1-2; a possible D gene is TRBD1 (5 bases). CDR1 is SEHNR and CDR2 is FQNEAQ in the germline V gene (reference sequence). The V end lost 1 base, the J end lost 9 bases, and 6 bases lay between the germline ends. The CDR3 contains 11 residues. CDR3 loop: CASSLGGRYTF. The CDR3 region has the DNA TGTGCCAGCAGCTTAGGGGGCCGCTACACCTTC. Looking up the rest from reference TRBV7-9 and TRBJ1-2 gives the full variable domain: DTGVSQNPRHKITKRGQNVTFRCDPISEHNRLYWYRQTLGQGPEFLTYFQNEAQLEKSRLLSDRFSAERPKGSFSTLEIQRTEQGDSAMYLCASSLGGRYTFGSGTRLTVV.

V and J are TRBV13 and TRBJ2-5; D is uncertain. The CDR3 extends over 13 amino acids. Between the trimmed V and J ends, which lost 7 bases and 13 bases, there was a span of 22 bases. Germline V gene lookup returns CDR1 PRHDT and CDR2 FYEKMQ (reference sequence). CDR3 loop: CASKEGSLNERYF. DNA for the CDR3: TGTGCCAGCAAGGAAGGCAGTTTAAACGAGCGGTACTTC.

This clonotype was observed many times. J is TRBJ1-6 and V is TRBV10-3; D unresolved. Germline V gene sequence: CDR1 ENHRY, CDR2 SYGVKD. The CDR3 is 15 residues long. Trimming shortened V by 2 bases and J by 7 bases, and 12 bases separated the two germline ends. Here the CDR3 reads CAISEVLGKNSPLHF. In DNA form, the CDR3 reads TGTGCCATCAGTGAGGTGTTGGGGAAAAATTCACCCCTCCACTTT.

V usage is TRBV9 and J usage is TRBJ1-2; 10 positions match TRBD1. Germline trimming cut 1 base from V and 6 bases from J; bases unmatched to any gene: 3. The CDR3 extends over 14 amino acids. Germline V lookup: CDR1 SGDLS, CDR2 YYNGEE. The CDR3 DNA follows: TGTGCCAGCAGCGTATTGGGGACAGGGGATGGCTACACCTTC. This encodes CASSVLGTGDGYTF.

This clonotype was observed at least ten times. CDR3 region: CASSDRSLDRLTYEQYF. The CDR3 DNA reads as TGTGCCAGCAGTGACCGATCCCTAGACAGACTAACCTACGAGCAGTACTTC. The chain joins TRBV6-4 to TRBJ2-7; D may match TRBD1 or TRBD2 (5 bases each). Trimming removed 2 bases at V and 2 bases at J, with 19 bases between. Looked up from germline, CDR1 is MRHNA and CDR2 is SNTAGT. CDR3 size: 17 residues.

For this clonotype: This may arise from a read error, as a much more abundant clone is one base away. The CDR3 sequence: CASTQSSGGETQFF. The CDR3 bases are TGTGCCAGCACGCAATCTAGCGGGGGAGAGACCCAGTTCTTC. The chain links TRBV12-3 or TRBV12-4 to TRBJ2-1; 10 bases fit TRBD2. The CDR3 runs to 14 residues. The V and J ends lost 7 bases and 13 bases, in that order; junction bases with no gene match: 13.

This clonotype was observed a few times. The chain is built from TRBV29-1 and TRBJ2-7, with 15 bases identical to TRBD2. The V and J ends lost 6 bases and 2 bases, in that order; junction bases with no gene match: 8. In germline, CDR1 is SQVTM, CDR2 ANQGSEA. The length of the CDR3 is 16 residues. The CDR3 DNA reads as TGCAGCGTAGGCGGGACTAGCGGGAGGCAAACCTACGAGCAGTACTTC. Translating gives CSVGGTSGRQTYEQYF.

In nucleotides, the CDR3 is TGCGCCAGCAGCTTGGACCAGGGCTCCTACAATGAGCAGTTCTTC. This encodes CASSLDQGSYNEQFF. The gene calls are TRBV5-1 and TRBJ2-1, with a possible D match to TRBD1 (5 bases). The V end lost 0 bases, the J end lost 0 bases, and 7 bases lay between the germline ends. Germline V gene sequence: CDR1 SGHRS, CDR2 YFSETQ. CDR3 length: 15 amino acids. The whole variable domain, filled in from reference TRBV5-1 and TRBJ2-1, reads KAGVTQTPRYLIKTRGQQVTLSCSPISGHRSVSWYQQTPGQGLQFLFEYFSETQRNKGNFPGRFSGRQFSNSRSEMNVSTLELGDSALYLCASSLDQGSYNEQFFGPGTRLTVL.

Details on this clonotype: This may be a read error, as it is one base from a much larger clone. The chain employs TRBV20-1 and TRBJ2-7, with D possibly TRBD1 on 5 matching bases. The CDR3 consists of 13 residues. The germline V gene has CDR1 DFQATT and CDR2 SNEGSKA (reference sequence). The CDR3 is CTARRLGKGEQYF. CDR3 in DNA: TGCACTGCTAGAAGGTTAGGGAAGGGGGAGCAGTACTTC.

The chain uses TRBV20-1 and TRBJ1-1; TRBD1 matches at 7 bases. Germline CDR1 and CDR2: DFQATT and SNEGSKA (reference sequence). This CDR3 contains 13 residues. The CDR3 sequence is CNALGQMNTEAFF. For the CDR3, the DNA is TGCAATGCCCTGGGACAGATGAACACTGAAGCTTTCTTT.

The V gene is TRBV4-1, the J gene TRBJ2-4; no firm D call. The J call may be in error: the DNA end matches TRBJ2-1 better. The germline V gene has CDR1 MGHRA and CDR2 YSYEKL. The CDR3 runs to 16 residues. The CDR3 coding sequence is TGCGCCAGCAGCCGATTAGGTGAGGTAGCCAAAAACATTCAGTTCTTC. It encodes CASSRLGEVAKNIQFF.

This chain joins TRBV6-2 or TRBV6-3 and TRBJ2-1; D remains unclear. The CDR3 loop spans 17 amino acids. Germline V gives CDR1 MNHEY, CDR2 SVGEGT. V was pared by 3 bases and J by 1 base, with 16 bases between. The CDR3 nucleotides read TGTGCCAGCAGTTATCCGCCCGGCAGTACGTCCTACAATGAGCAGTTCTTC. Amino acid sequence: CASSYPPGSTSYNEQFF.

This chain uses TRBV27 with TRBJ2-4; unclear D gene. V lost 10 bases, J lost 13 bases, and 23 bases lay in between. Germline CDR1 and CDR2: MNHEY and SMNVEV (reference sequence). The CDR3 is 13 residues long. The CDR3 sequence: CATAMASFAEQYF. DNA of the CDR3: TGTGCCACCGCCATGGCTAGTTTTGCTGAGCAGTACTTC.

V usage is TRBV5-1 and J usage is TRBJ2-3; 8 bases map to TRBD2. Germline trimming cut 0 bases from V and 1 base from J; bases unmatched to any gene: 7. Germline CDR1 and CDR2: SGHRS and YFSETQ. There are 17 residues in the CDR3. CDR3 DNA: TGCGCCAGCAGCTTGGGGTCCAGCGGGAGAGGCACAGATACGCAGTATTTT. Its protein is CASSLGSSGRGTDTQYF.